A selection of T cell receptor beta chains follows, all from one sample in a study of human T cells and chemical hapten exposure. One entry per CDR3 protein results from TCRdb running MiXCR on the RACE reads. The data hold 85,000 to 100,000 distinct CDR3 sequences, with roughly 12% observed a single time. The sequencing here drew on whole blood, taken in connection with sensitization to the hapten diphenylcyclopropenone (DPC). The receptors were sampled from a middle-aged woman with alopecia areata. Some clones in this sample may be carry-over from other donors' samples. Both conserved end residues are trimmed from each CDR3. Each record gives: CDR3 length, V gene, CDR3 protein.

length: 15
V: TRBV7-9
CDR3: ASSLGAGLLVTDTQY

length: 12
V: TRBV30
CDR3: AWGGWDRGYEQY

length: 13
V: TRBV20-1
CDR3: SARVQPTYTGELF

length: 13
V: TRBV7-6
CDR3: ASSMLAGGQETQY

length: 10
V: TRBV28
CDR3: ATTKEVDIQY

length: 14
V: TRBV4-3
CDR3: ASTQDLTSGRDTQY

length: 12
V: TRBV20-1
CDR3: SATTGQTYTEAF

length: 11
V: TRBV30
CDR3: AWRGYGANVLT

length: 11
V: TRBV29-1
CDR3: SVGDARTDTQY

length: 10
V: TRBV9
CDR3: ASSPGGAGQY

length: 11
V: TRBV14
CDR3: ASRQVDNSPLH

length: 13
V: TRBV7-8
CDR3: ASSLGSSSTDTQY

length: 11
V: TRBV30
CDR3: AWSVDDRGSQH

length: 15
V: TRBV11-2
CDR3: ASSSRDRLRKVETQY

length: 12
V: TRBV7-2
CDR3: ASSSYRGPNEQY

length: 12
V: TRBV27
CDR3: ASSLNQVLTEAF

length: 12
V: TRBV7-9
CDR3: ASSLVFGGNTIY

length: 10
V: TRBV29-1
CDR3: SVVSSTDTQY

length: 12
V: TRBV6-1
CDR3: ASSAQGPQETQY

length: 10
V: TRBV29-1
CDR3: SVETGGGTRD

length: 13
V: TRBV6-2/TRBV6-3
CDR3: ASSRQGGRGNEQF

length: 11
V: TRBV2
CDR3: ASSGGRTDTQY

length: 13
V: TRBV11-1
CDR3: ASSLVSGARDTQY

length: 12
V: TRBV11-2
CDR3: ASSPRLAQETQY

length: 14
V: TRBV2
CDR3: ASTLTGMPLPTEAF

length: 10
V: TRBV28
CDR3: ASSLQYNEQF

length: 16
V: TRBV7-9
CDR3: ASSSGGPVGGTYNEQF

length: 12
V: TRBV5-5
CDR3: ASSLPGVNTEAF

length: 12
V: TRBV28
CDR3: ASSKPTASYEQY

length: 14
V: TRBV12-3/TRBV12-4
CDR3: ASSWGRGSSTDTQY

length: 10
V: TRBV4-3
CDR3: ASSQQGDEQY

length: 18
V: TRBV7-2
CDR3: ASPGEIGRSLAGGADAQY

length: 12
V: TRBV15
CDR3: ATSVRAGTDTQY

length: 14
V: TRBV7-6
CDR3: ASSRRTSGSTDTQY

length: 14
V: TRBV7-9
CDR3: ASSTSGGGRPYEQY

length: 12
V: TRBV5-4
CDR3: ASSLKGGVYEQY

length: 13
V: TRBV3-1
CDR3: ASSPGLAGKNIQY

length: 11
V: TRBV28
CDR3: ASSLLGNTEAF

length: 12
V: TRBV5-1
CDR3: ASSLRRDTGELF

length: 16
V: TRBV7-6
CDR3: ASSYNFRNYHSTDTQY

length: 11
V: TRBV20-1
CDR3: SANVGWNTEAF

length: 11
V: TRBV29-1
CDR3: SVDQVGTDTQY

length: 14
V: TRBV7-2
CDR3: ASSSILDRINTEAF

length: 11
V: TRBV30
CDR3: AWGSRENTEAF

length: 12
V: TRBV7-8
CDR3: ASSFITGPYEQY

length: 14
V: TRBV19
CDR3: ASDGVTNRGSNEQF

length: 12
V: TRBV7-9
CDR3: ASTEQGHQETQY

length: 12
V: TRBV20-1
CDR3: SARDRGDTGELF

length: 13
V: TRBV7-9
CDR3: ASSSHGGARETQY